This TCR beta chain emerged from a study of metastatic and nonmetastatic thyroid tumors. CDR3 length: 16 amino acids. With 0 bases removed from V and 5 bases from J, the gap between germline ends came to 19 bases. From germline, CDR1 is GTSNPN and CDR2 SVGIG (reference sequence). All patients reached thyroid surgery having received no treatment beforehand. TCRdb called clones again from the PCR reads with MiXCR. The sample shows more than 20,000 clones, roughly 18% of them seen only once. Sequencing was done on a sample of adjacent normal tissue. The sequence was collected from a male donor with papillary thyroid cancer or a benign thyroid nodule (not recorded which). Some clones in this sample may be carry-over from other donors' samples. The chain couples TRBV30 to TRBJ1-1; tentatively, D is TRBD1 (6 bases). This chain's CDR3 is CAWSVNPVTGLTEAFF. For the CDR3, the DNA is TGTGCCTGGAGTGTAAATCCGGTCACAGGGTTGACTGAAGCTTTCTTT.